Each of the 3 T cell receptor beta chains below was sequenced from the same sample in a study of cytomegalovirus exposure and HLA in healthy donors. With 60 Vbeta and 13 Jbeta primers, the PCR was carried out. Sequencing was performed with immunoSEQ multiplex PCR; in TCRdb, only in-frame clones are kept and a portion is missing. The sample yields around 120,000 clones, roughly 62% seen once. Sequencing was carried out using PBMCs. Receptors were obtained from a man aged 25 to 45 in good health and CMV-seropositive.

The chain combines TRBV25-1 with TRBJ1-3; the D is unclear. Germline V gene lookup returns CDR1 MGHDK and CDR2 SYGVNS. The CDR3 has 14 amino acids. V dropped 3 bases and J dropped 2 bases, with 8 bases sitting between them. This CDR3 is CASSDSLTGNTIYF. The DNA of the CDR3 is TGTGCCAGCAGTGATAGTCTTACTGGAAACACCATATATTTT.

The CDR3, as DNA: TGTGCCAGCAGCACTAGCGGGTACTTCACCGGGGAGCTGTTTTTT. Its translation: CASSTSGYFTGELFF. The chain uses TRBV9 and TRBJ2-2, with TRBD2 matching 9 bases. The CDR3 length is 15 residues. The V segment lost 4 bases and the J segment 4 bases; nucleotides outside the gene matches: 5. Germline loops: CDR1 SGDLS, CDR2 YYNGEE.

The chain couples TRBV15 to TRBJ2-5, with 7 bases that match TRBD1. Unmatched junction bases numbered 7, after V lost 1 base and J lost 5 bases. This CDR3 comprises 15 residues. The germline gives CDR1 LNHNV, CDR2 YYDKDF (reference sequence). This CDR3 is CATSRGVGGQETQYF. The CDR3 DNA reads TGTGCCACCAGCAGAGGTGTTGGGGGACAGGAGACCCAGTACTTC.